This T cell receptor beta chain appears in the sequencing data of a study of control samples from healthy donors and cancer patients. CDR1 is MRHNA and CDR2 is SNTAGT in the germline V gene. The CDR3 spans 14 residues. V dropped 2 bases and J dropped 4; count of bases not matched to a gene: 0. Here immunoSEQ multiplex PCR was the method, and the copy in TCRdb shows in-frame clones only, minus some. Of just over 80,000 clones in the sample, roughly 93% were seen once. The receptor was derived from a woman aged 18-29 years in good health. J is TRBJ2-2 and V is TRBV6-4, with 8 bases that match TRBD2. What was sequenced was blood. The DNA of the CDR3 is TGTGCCAGCAGTGACGGGACTAGCACCGGGGAGCTGTTTTTT. Protein product: CASSDGTSTGELFF.